The rows below give T cell receptor beta chains drawn from one sample of a study of CD8 T cells in Susac syndrome. TCRdb fed the immunoSEQ multiplex PCR reads into MiXCR, producing one record per CDR3 protein. The sample has approximately 220,000 distinct CDR3 sequences, more than 85% seen once. Material: CD4+ T cells from PBMCs. The receptor set was obtained from a human donor with multiple sclerosis. Both conserved end residues are part of each CDR3. D genes are given only for firm matches. Not all rows give a size; the values are once, few, many and, for expanded clones, a class.

. TRBJ1-2 TRBD1 TRBV7-2 CASSSSGTDLNYGYTF TGTGCCAGCAGCTCGTCCGGGACAGACCTAAACTATGGCTACACCTTC
. TRBJ1-6 TRBD1 TRBV18 CASSPDRGVSPLHF TGTGCCAGCTCACCGGACAGGGGGGTTTCACCCCTCCACTTT
. TRBJ1-2 . TRBV3-1 CASSQDMGFGGYTF TGTGCCAGCAGCCAAGATATGGGGTTCGGAGGCTACACCTTC
. TRBJ2-1 TRBD2 TRBV29-1 CSVGPRLAGANEQFF TGCAGCGTTGGGCCACGACTAGCGGGGGCCAATGAGCAGTTCTTC
. TRBJ1-1 TRBD1 TRBV30 CAWSSGGVAEAFF TGTGCCTGGTCCTCAGGGGGCGTCGCTGAAGCTTTCTTT
. TRBJ1-6 . TRBV27 CASSADESVGSPLHF TGTGCCAGCAGCGCGGACGAGTCTGTAGGTTCACCCCTCCACTTT
. TRBJ2-1 . TRBV20-1 CSASHSGFNEQFF TGCAGTGCTAGCCATTCGGGGTTCAATGAGCAGTTCTTC
. TRBJ2-7 . TRBV18 CASSPRPTAYEQYF TGTGCCAGCTCACCACGGCCAACAGCCTACGAGCAGTACTTC
few TRBJ2-7 TRBD1 TRBV20-1 CSARADREYEQYF TGCAGTGCTAGAGCTGACAGGGAATACGAGCAGTACTTC
. TRBJ1-6 TRBD1 TRBV30 CARNLGQPNSPLHF TGTGCCAGAAACTTGGGACAGCCTAATTCACCCCTCCACTTT
once TRBJ2-5 TRBD2 TRBV2 CASSSGLAAGETQYF TGTGCCAGTAGCTCGGGACTAGCCGCGGGGGAGACCCAGTACTTC
. TRBJ2-7 . TRBV4-1 CASSQAAGYTYEQYF TGCGCCAGCAGCCAAGCGGCGGGGTACACCTACGAGCAGTACTTC
. TRBJ2-5 TRBD1 TRBV29-1 CSAGQAQETQYF TGCAGCGCAGGACAGGCTCAAGAGACCCAGTACTTC
. TRBJ2-5 . TRBV3-1 CASSQSPAETQYF TGTGCCAGCAGCCAATCCCCGGCAGAGACCCAGTACTTC
. TRBJ2-1 TRBD2 TRBV24-1 CATSVAGGPHNEQFF TGTGCCACCAGTGTAGCGGGGGGTCCGCACAATGAGCAGTTCTTC
. TRBJ1-1 . TRBV5-1 CASSWGHLNTEAFF TGCGCCAGCAGCTGGGGACACCTGAACACTGAAGCTTTCTTT
. TRBJ1-1 . TRBV7-8 CASSTLDPRTGTEAFF TGTGCCAGCAGCACATTGGACCCCAGGACGGGCACTGAAGCTTTCTTT
. TRBJ2-5 TRBD2 TRBV27 CASSPSSGGETQYF TGTGCCAGCAGTCCTTCCTCGGGGGGAGAGACCCAGTACTTC
few TRBJ2-5 . TRBV7-2 CASSLTSRETQYF TGTGCCAGCAGCTTAACTAGCCGGGAGACCCAGTACTTC
. TRBJ2-5 TRBD1 TRBV29-1 CSGGTGVGETQYF TGCAGCGGGGGGACAGGGGTTGGAGAGACCCAGTACTTC
few TRBJ2-3 TRBD2 TRBV7-7 CASSLLAGDTQYF TGTGCTAGCAGCTTACTAGCGGGGGATACGCAGTATTTT
. TRBJ2-1 . TRBV21-1 CASGGSSEFF TGTGCCAGCGGTGGGAGTTCGGAGTTCTTC
. TRBJ2-7 TRBD1 TRBV6-6 CASSQGVGRLEYF TGTGCCAGCAGTCAGGGGGTGGGACGGCTGGAGTACTTC
. TRBJ2-3 . TRBV15 CATSRRGTDTQYF TGTGCCACCAGCAGGAGGGGCACAGATACGCAGTATTTT
. TRBJ1-5 TRBD1 TRBV30 CAWQGDRNQPQHF TGTGCCTGGCAGGGGGACAGGAATCAGCCCCAGCATTTT
. TRBJ2-3 TRBD1 TRBV27 CASSKPLTDRGRDTQYF TGTGCCAGCAGTAAACCCCTTACGGACAGGGGTCGAGATACGCAGTATTTT
. TRBJ2-1 . TRBV20-1 CSARDLRQGWNEQFF TGCAGTGCTAGAGATTTGCGGCAGGGCTGGAATGAGCAGTTCTTC
. TRBJ2-1 TRBD2 TRBV11-2 CASSVAGGPYNEQFF TGTGCCAGCAGCGTAGCGGGGGGGCCTTACAATGAGCAGTTCTTC